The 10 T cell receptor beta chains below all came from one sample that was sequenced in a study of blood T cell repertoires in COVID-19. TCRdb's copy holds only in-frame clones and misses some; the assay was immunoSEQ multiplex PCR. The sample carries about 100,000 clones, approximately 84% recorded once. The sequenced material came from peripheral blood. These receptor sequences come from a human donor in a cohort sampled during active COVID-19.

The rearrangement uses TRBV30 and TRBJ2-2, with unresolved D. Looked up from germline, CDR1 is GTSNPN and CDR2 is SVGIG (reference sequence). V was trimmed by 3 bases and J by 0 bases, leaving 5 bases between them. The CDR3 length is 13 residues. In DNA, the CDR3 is TGTGCCTGGAGCAGGTCGAACACCGGGGAGCTGTTTTTT. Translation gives CAWSRSNTGELFF.

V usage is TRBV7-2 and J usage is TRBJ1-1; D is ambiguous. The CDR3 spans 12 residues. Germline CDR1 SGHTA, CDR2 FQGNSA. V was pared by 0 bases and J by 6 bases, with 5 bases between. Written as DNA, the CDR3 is TGTGCCAGCAGCTTAGCGAGGCCTGAAGCTTTCTTT. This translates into CASSLARPEAFF.

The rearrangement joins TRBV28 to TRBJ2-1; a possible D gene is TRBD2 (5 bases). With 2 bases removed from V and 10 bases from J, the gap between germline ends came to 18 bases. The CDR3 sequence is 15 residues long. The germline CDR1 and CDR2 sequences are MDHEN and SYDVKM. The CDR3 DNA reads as TGTGCCAGCAGTTTAGAATTTACTAGTCTGGGAGAGCAGTTCTTC. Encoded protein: CASSLEFTSLGEQFF.

The CDR3 loop is CASSQHGTSGDEQFF. CDR3 DNA sequence: TGTGCCAGCAGCCAACACGGGACTAGCGGGGATGAGCAGTTCTTC. The rearrangement uses TRBV9 and TRBJ2-1, with 13 nucleotides matching TRBD2. This CDR3 region has 15 residues. V dropped 4 bases and J dropped 8; count of bases not matched to a gene: 6. Germline values: CDR1 SGDLS, CDR2 YYNGEE.

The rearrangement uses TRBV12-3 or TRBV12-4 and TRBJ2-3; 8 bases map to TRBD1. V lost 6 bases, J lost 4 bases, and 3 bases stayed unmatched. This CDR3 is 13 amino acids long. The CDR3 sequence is CASSGTGPDTQYF. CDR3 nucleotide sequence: TGTGCCAGCAGCGGGACAGGCCCAGATACGCAGTATTTT.

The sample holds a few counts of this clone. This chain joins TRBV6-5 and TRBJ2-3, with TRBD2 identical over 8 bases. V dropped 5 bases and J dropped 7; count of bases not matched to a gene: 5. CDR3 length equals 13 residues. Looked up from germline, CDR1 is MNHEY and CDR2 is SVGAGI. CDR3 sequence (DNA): TGTGCCAGCAGTAAGCCGGGAGGGTATACGCAGTATTTT. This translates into CASSKPGGYTQYF.

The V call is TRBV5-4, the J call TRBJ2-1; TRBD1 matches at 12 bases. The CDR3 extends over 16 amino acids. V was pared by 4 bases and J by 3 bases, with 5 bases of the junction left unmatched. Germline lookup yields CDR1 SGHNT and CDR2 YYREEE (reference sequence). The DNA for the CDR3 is TGTGCCAGCAGCAAGGGACAGGGGGCTTTCTACAATGAGCAGTTCTTC. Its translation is CASSKGQGAFYNEQFF. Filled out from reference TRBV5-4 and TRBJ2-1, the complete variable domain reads ETGVTQSPTHLIKTRGQQVTLRCSSQSGHNTVSWYQQALGQGPQFIFQYYREEENGRGNFPPRFSGLQFPNYSSELNVNALELDDSALYLCASSKGQGAFYNEQFFGPGTRLTVL.

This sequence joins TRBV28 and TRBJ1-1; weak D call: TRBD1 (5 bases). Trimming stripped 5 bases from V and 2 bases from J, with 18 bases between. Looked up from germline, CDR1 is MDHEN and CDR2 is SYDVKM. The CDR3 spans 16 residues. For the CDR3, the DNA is TGTGCCAGCAGTCTTGTCTTCTTGACAGTTAACACTGAAGCTTTCTTT. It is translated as CASSLVFLTVNTEAFF.

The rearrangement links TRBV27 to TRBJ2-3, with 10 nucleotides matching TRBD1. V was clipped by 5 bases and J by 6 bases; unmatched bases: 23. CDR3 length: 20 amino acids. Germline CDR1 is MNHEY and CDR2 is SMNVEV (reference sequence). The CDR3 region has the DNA TGTGCCAGCAGTCCAATAGACAGGGGGCCCACTAGCGGTCTGTGGGATACGCAGTATTTT. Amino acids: CASSPIDRGPTSGLWDTQYF.

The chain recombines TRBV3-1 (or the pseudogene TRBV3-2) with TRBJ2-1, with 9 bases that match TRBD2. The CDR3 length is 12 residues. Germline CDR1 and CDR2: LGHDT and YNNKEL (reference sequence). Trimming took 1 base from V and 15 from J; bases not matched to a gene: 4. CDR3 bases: TGTGCCAGCAGCCAAGGCGGGGGGGCGCGGTTCTTC. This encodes CASSQGGGARFF.